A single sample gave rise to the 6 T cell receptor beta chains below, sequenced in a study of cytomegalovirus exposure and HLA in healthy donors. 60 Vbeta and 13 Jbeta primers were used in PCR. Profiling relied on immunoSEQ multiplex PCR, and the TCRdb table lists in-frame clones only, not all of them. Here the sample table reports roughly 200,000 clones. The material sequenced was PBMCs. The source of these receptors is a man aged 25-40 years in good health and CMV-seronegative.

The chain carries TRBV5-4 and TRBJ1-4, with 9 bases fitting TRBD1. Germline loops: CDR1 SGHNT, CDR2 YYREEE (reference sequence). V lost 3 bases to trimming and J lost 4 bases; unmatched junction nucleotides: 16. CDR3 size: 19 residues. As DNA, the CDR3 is TGTGCCAGCAGCTCGGATGAGAGAACAGGGGGCCAAAATAATGAAAAACTGTTTTTT. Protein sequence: CASSSDERTGGQNNEKLFF.

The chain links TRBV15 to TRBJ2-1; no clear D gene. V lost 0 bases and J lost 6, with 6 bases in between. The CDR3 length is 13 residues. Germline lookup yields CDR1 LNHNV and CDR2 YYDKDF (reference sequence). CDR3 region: CATSRDVANEQFF. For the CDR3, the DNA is TGTGCCACCAGCAGAGATGTGGCCAATGAGCAGTTCTTC.

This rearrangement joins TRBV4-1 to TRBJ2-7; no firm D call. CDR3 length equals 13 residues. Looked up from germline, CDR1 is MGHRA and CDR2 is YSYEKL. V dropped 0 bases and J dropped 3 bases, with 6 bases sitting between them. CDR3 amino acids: CASSQETVYEQYF. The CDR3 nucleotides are TGCGCCAGCAGCCAAGAAACAGTCTACGAGCAGTACTTC.

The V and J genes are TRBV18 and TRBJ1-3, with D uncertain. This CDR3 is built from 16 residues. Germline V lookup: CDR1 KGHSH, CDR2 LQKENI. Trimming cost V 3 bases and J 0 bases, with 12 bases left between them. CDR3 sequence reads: CASSPMGRSSGNTIYF. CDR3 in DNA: TGTGCCAGCTCACCCATGGGGAGGAGCTCTGGAAACACCATATATTTT.

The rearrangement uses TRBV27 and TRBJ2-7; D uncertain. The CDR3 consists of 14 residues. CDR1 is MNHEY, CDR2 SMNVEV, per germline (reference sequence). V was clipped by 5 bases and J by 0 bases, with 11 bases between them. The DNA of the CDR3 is TGTGCCAGCAGTATAAAGTCGGGCTCCTACGAGCAGTACTTC. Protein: CASSIKSGSYEQYF.

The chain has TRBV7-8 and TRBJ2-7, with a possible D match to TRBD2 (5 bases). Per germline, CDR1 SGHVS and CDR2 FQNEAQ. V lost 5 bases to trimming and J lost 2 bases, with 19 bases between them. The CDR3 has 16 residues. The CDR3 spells CASSPVSQRSPYEQYF. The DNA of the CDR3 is TGTGCCAGCAGCCCTGTTTCCCAGCGGAGTCCCTACGAGCAGTACTTC. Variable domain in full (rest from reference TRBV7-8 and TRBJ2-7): GAGVSQSPRYKVAKRGQDVALRCDPISGHVSLFWYQQALGQGPEFLTYFQNEAQLDKSGLPSDRFFAERPEGSVSTLKIQRTQQEDSAVYLCASSPVSQRSPYEQYFGPGTRLTVT.